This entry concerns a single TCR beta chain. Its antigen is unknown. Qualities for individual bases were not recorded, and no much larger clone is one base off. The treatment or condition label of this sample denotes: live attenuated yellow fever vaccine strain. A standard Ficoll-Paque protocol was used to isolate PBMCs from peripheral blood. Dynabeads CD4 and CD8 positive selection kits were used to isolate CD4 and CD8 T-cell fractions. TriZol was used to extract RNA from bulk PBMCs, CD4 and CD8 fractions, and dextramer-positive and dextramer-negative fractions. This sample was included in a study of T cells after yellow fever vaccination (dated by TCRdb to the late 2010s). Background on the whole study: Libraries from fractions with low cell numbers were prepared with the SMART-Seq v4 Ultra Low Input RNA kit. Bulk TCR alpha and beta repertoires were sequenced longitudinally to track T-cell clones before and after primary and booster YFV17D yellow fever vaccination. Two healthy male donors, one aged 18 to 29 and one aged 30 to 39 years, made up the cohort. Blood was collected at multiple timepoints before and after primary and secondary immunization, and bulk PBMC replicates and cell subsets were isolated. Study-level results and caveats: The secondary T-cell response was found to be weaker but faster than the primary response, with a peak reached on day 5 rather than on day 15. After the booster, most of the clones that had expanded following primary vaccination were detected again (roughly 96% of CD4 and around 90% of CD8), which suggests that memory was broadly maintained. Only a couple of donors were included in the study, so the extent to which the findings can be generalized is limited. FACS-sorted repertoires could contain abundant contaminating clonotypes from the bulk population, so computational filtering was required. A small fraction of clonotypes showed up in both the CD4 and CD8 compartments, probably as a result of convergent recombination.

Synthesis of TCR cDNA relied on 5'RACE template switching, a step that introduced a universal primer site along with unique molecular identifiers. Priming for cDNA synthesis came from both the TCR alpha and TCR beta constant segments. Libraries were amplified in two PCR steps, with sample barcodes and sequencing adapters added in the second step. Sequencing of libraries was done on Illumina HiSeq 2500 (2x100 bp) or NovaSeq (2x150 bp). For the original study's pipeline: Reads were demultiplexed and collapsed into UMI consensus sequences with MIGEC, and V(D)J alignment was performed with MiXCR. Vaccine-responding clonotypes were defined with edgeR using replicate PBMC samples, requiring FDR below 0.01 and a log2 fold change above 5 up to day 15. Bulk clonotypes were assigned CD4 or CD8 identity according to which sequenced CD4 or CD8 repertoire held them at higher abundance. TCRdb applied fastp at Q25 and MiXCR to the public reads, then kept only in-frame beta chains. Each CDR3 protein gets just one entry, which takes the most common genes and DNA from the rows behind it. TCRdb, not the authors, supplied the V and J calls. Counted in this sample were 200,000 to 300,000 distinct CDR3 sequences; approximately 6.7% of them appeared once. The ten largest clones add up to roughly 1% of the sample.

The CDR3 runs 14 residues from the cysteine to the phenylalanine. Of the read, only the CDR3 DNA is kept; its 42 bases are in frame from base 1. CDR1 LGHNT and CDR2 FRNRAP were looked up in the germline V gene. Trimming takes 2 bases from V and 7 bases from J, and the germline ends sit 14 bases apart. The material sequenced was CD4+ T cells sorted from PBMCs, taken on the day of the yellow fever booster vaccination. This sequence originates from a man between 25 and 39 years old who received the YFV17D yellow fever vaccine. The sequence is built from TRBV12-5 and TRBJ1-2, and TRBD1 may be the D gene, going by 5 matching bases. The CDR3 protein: CASGLLYPGSGYTF. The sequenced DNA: TGTGCTAGTGGTTTGCTCTACCCAGGGAGTGGCTACACCTTC. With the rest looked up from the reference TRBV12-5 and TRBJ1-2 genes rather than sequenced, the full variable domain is DARVTQTPRHKVTEMGQEVTMRCQPILGHNTVFWYRQTMMQGLELLAYFRNRAPLDDSGMPKDRFSAEMPDATLATLKIQPSEPRDSAVYFCASGLLYPGSGYTFGSGTRLTVV.